The rows below give T cell receptor beta chains drawn from one sample of a study of vaccination and CD4 T cells after COVID-19. TCRdb re-called the PCR reads through MiXCR, storing one row per CDR3 protein. Of about 6,800 distinct CDR3 sequences in the sample, 30% to 35% are singletons; the top ten hold around 31%. The antigens of these receptors remain unknown. Material: CD4+ T cells from blood, cultured in vitro. The source is a human donor in good health. CDR3s include the opening cysteine and the closing phenylalanine or tryptophan. A D gene is named only where the DNA matches it firmly. Clone size appears in some rows only: once, few, many, or a class for an expanded clone.

d_gene	abundance	v_gene	j_gene	CDR3nt	CDR3aa
-	-	TRBV19	TRBJ2-2	TGTGCCAGTAGTATTCAAGGGCGGGACGGGGAGCTGTTTTTT	CASSIQGRDGELFF
TRBD2	-	TRBV2	TRBJ2-7	TGTGCCAGCAGTGAGAGCCCGCGGCGGGGGTACGACGAGCAGTACTTC	CASSESPRRGYDEQYF
-	-	TRBV6-5	TRBJ1-1	TGTGCCAGCAGTTACGGGAGCACTGAAGCTTTCTTT	CASSYGSTEAFF
-	few	TRBV28	TRBJ1-2	TGTGCCAGCAGTTTTTCGGGGGGTGGCTACACCTTC	CASSFSGGGYTF
-	few	TRBV21-1	TRBJ1-1	TGTGCCAGCAGCAAAGAGGGGGACCCGAACACTGAAGCTTTCTTT	CASSKEGDPNTEAFF
TRBD1	few	TRBV24-1	TRBJ1-2	TGTGCCACCAGTGATACAACAGGGGTTGTCTATGGCTACACCTTC	CATSDTTGVVYGYTF
-	-	TRBV28	TRBJ2-5	TGTGCCAGCAGTCCCCCGCAGGGGATCCTCAAGGCCCAGTACTTC	CASSPPQGILKAQYF
TRBD1	-	TRBV28	TRBJ2-5	TGTGCCAGCAGGCACCGCACAGGGGGCACGAAGACCCAGTACTTC	CASRHRTGGTKTQYF
TRBD2	few	TRBV6-2/TRBV6-3	TRBJ2-7	TGTGCCAGCAGTTACTCCCTTCTAGCGGGAGTATCCGAGCAGTACTTC	CASSYSLLAGVSEQYF
-	-	TRBV7-2	TRBJ2-1	TGTGCCAACAGCTTAGCATGGGGCCGGTCCAATGAGCAGTTCTTC	CANSLAWGRSNEQFF
-	-	TRBV4-2	TRBJ2-1	TGTGCCAGCAGCCAAGGCGGGAACAAGAACAATGAGCAGTTCTTC	CASSQGGNKNNEQFF
TRBD2	few	TRBV6-5	TRBJ2-1	TGTGCCAGCAGTTACGGGGGGGGTTACAATGAGCAGTTCTTC	CASSYGGGYNEQFF
-	-	TRBV21-1	TRBJ1-1	TGTGCCAGCAGCAAAAGGACAGGGCCCCCTGGGACTGAAGCTTTCTTT	CASSKRTGPPGTEAFF
TRBD2	few	TRBV7-2	TRBJ2-3	TGTGCCAGCAGCTTAGGAGCGGGAGCCCGGGCAGATACGCAGTATTTT	CASSLGAGARADTQYF
TRBD1	-	TRBV18	TRBJ2-5	TGTGCCAGCTCAGCGACGACAGGGGGGAACCAAGAGACCCAGTACTTC	CASSATTGGNQETQYF
-	-	TRBV6-4	TRBJ2-1	TGTGCCAGCAGTGAAACAGGGCTATTGGGCAATGAGCAGTTCTTC	CASSETGLLGNEQFF
-	-	TRBV20-1	TRBJ2-7	TGCAGTGCTAGATCGTACAGGGAAGACTCCTACGAGCAGTACTTC	CSARSYREDSYEQYF
TRBD1	few	TRBV20-1	TRBJ1-4	TGCAGTGCGGACAGGGGGCGGGGTGAAAAACTGTTTTTT	CSADRGRGEKLFF
TRBD1	-	TRBV7-3	TRBJ2-1	TGTGCCAGCAGCTCCAGGGACAGGGTGACGGATGAGCAGTTCTTC	CASSSRDRVTDEQFF
-	-	TRBV20-1	TRBJ1-1	TGCAGTGCTAGAGTAGGGGGGACTGAAGCTTTCTTT	CSARVGGTEAFF
TRBD2	-	TRBV4-2	TRBJ2-5	TGTGCCAGCAGCCCAAACGCGCTAGCGGGTGAGACCCAGTACTTC	CASSPNALAGETQYF
-	few	TRBV27	TRBJ1-2	TGTGCCAGCAGTTCCGCGGACAGATTAAACTATGGCTACACCTTC	CASSSADRLNYGYTF
-	few	TRBV7-3	TRBJ2-5	TGTGCCAGCAGCTTTTCTCCGGGACCACAAGAGACCCAGTACTTC	CASSFSPGPQETQYF
-	once	TRBV7-2	TRBJ2-7	TGTGCCAGCAGCTCAGGACCGAGTTCCTTCGAGCAGTACTTC	CASSSGPSSFEQYF